Presented here are 32 T cell receptor beta chains from one specimen sequenced in a study of blood T cell repertoires in COVID-19. Only in-frame clones appear in the TCRdb table, and some are missing; sequencing was by immunoSEQ multiplex PCR. The data contain roughly 250,000 clones, around 80% of them singletons. Sequencing was done on a sample of peripheral blood. These TCRs come from a woman aged 40 to 50 with active or convalescent COVID-19.

The chain uses TRBV14 and TRBJ1-6, with 9 bases lining up with TRBD1. From germline, CDR1 is SGHDN and CDR2 FVKESK. CDR3 length: 15 residues. V lost 2 bases to trimming and J lost 8 bases; unmatched junction nucleotides: 4. The chain's CDR3 is CASSQTGTGYSPLHF. The CDR3 nucleotides read TGTGCCAGCAGCCAAACCGGGACAGGGTATTCACCCCTCCACTTT.

V is TRBV12-3 or TRBV12-4 and J is TRBJ2-1; 8 bases map to TRBD2. The trim removed 7 bases at V and 8 bases at J, leaving 4 bases unmatched. The CDR3 has 12 residues. CDR3: CASNGGGHEQFF. The CDR3 nucleotides are TGTGCCAGCAACGGGGGGGGTCATGAGCAGTTCTTC.

The chain recombines TRBV6-5 with TRBJ2-7; D is perhaps TRBD1 (5 bases). Trimming shortened V by 3 bases and J by 6 bases, and 12 bases separated the two germline ends. This CDR3 comprises 13 residues. The germline V gene encodes CDR1 MNHEY and CDR2 SVGAGI. CDR3 coding DNA: TGTGCCAGCAGTTATAGGGCAGGGATCGAGCAGTACTTC. This gives the protein CASSYRAGIEQYF.

The chain carries TRBV5-1 and TRBJ1-5, with 10 bases aligning to TRBD1. The V gene's germline CDR1 is SGHRS and CDR2 YFSETQ. V trimming: 0 bases; J trimming: 2 bases; junction bases outside the gene matches: 2. The CDR3 is 16 amino acids. This CDR3 reads CASSLEGTGGNQPQHF. The CDR3, as DNA: TGCGCCAGCAGCTTGGAGGGGACAGGGGGCAATCAGCCCCAGCATTTT.

This rearrangement joins TRBV5-1 to TRBJ2-2; 7 bases are a match to TRBD1. Per germline, CDR1 SGHRS and CDR2 YFSETQ. CDR3 length: 15 amino acids. V lost 0 bases, J lost 5 bases, and 4 bases stayed unmatched. The CDR3 coding sequence is TGCGCCAGCAGCTTGGGGGACAGCGAAACCGGGGAGCTGTTTTTT. It is translated as CASSLGDSETGELFF.

Turning to this clone: The same CDR3 is also encoded by other DNA sequences in this sample. The V call is TRBV2, the J call TRBJ2-7, with D hard to call. CDR1 and CDR2 (germline): SNHLY, FYNNEI. V was clipped by 4 bases and J by 4 bases, with 5 bases between them. This CDR3 is built from 11 residues. The CDR3 DNA follows: TGTGCCAGCAGTGCCGGGTACGAGCAGTACTTC. It translates to CASSAGYEQYF.

The rearrangement uses TRBV9 and TRBJ2-2; D unresolved. Germline V lookup: CDR1 SGDLS, CDR2 YYNGEE. Trimming took 1 base from V and 1 from J, leaving 11 bases between them. This CDR3 comprises 16 residues. In DNA form, the CDR3 reads TGTGCCAGCAGCGTAAAGGCCCGACTGAACACCGGGGAGCTGTTTTTT. It specifies CASSVKARLNTGELFF.

This chain joins TRBV3-1 (or the pseudogene TRBV3-2) and TRBJ1-2; D ambiguous. The CDR3 spans 12 residues. Per germline, CDR1 LGHDT and CDR2 YNNKEL (reference sequence). V shed 7 bases and J shed 7 bases, with 13 bases lying between them. The CDR3 loop is CASKRAGGGYTF. As DNA, the CDR3 is TGTGCCAGCAAGAGGGCTGGCGGTGGCTACACCTTC.

The J gene is TRBJ1-2, the V gene TRBV27, with D maybe TRBD1 (6 bases). CDR1 MNHEY and CDR2 SMNVEV come from the germline V gene (reference sequence). This CDR3 has 13 amino acids. V was trimmed by 2 bases and J by 7 bases, leaving 11 bases between them. In DNA form, the CDR3 reads TGTGCCAGCAGTTTACGGGGGGCGCCTGGCTACACCTTC. As protein: CASSLRGAPGYTF.

This chain connects TRBV7-3 to TRBJ1-2; 11 bases fit TRBD1. The CDR3 runs 14 residues. The trim removed 4 bases at V and 7 bases at J, leaving 5 bases unmatched. The germline gives CDR1 SGHTA, CDR2 FQGTGA. CDR3: CASSSGGQGVGYTF. CDR3 DNA sequence: TGTGCCAGCAGCTCCGGGGGACAGGGGGTTGGCTACACCTTC.

This clone was seen more than once but under ten times. V is TRBV23-1 and J is TRBJ1-2, with 7 bases matching TRBD1. TRBV23-1 is flagged as an ORF with uncertain function. The CDR3 totals 13 residues. Trimming took 7 bases from V and 6 from J; bases not matched to a gene: 8. CDR3: CASTIGTVDGYTF. For the CDR3, the DNA is TGCGCCAGCACCATAGGGACAGTGGATGGCTACACCTTC.

The rearrangement joins TRBV7-6 to TRBJ2-1, with 10 bases identical to TRBD1. CDR3 length equals 18 residues. Germline CDR1 is SGHVS and CDR2 is FNYEAQ. V trimming: 4 bases; J trimming: 7 bases; junction bases outside the gene matches: 16. The CDR3 loop reads CASSSHPATGQGNNEQFF. The CDR3, as DNA: TGTGCCAGCAGCTCCCATCCGGCTACGGGACAGGGGAATAATGAGCAGTTCTTC.

The V and J genes are TRBV28 and TRBJ1-2; D is possibly TRBD1 (6 bases). V was pared by 7 bases and J by 1 base, with 19 bases between. CDR1 MDHEN and CDR2 SYDVKM come from the germline V gene. This CDR3 region has 16 residues. The DNA of the CDR3 is TGTGCCAGCACCCTCGAGGGGGGGAATTTTAACTATGGCTACACCTTC. Encoded protein: CASTLEGGNFNYGYTF.

The rearrangement uses TRBV5-1 and TRBJ2-3; 8 nucleotides line up with TRBD1. Germline V gives CDR1 SGHRS, CDR2 YFSETQ. With 0 bases clipped from V and 4 bases from J, the junction kept 7 bases outside the gene matches. This CDR3 is 16 amino acids long. The CDR3, as DNA: TGCGCCAGCAGCTTGGCTGGGCAGGGGGCTTCAGATACGCAGTATTTT. Translation gives CASSLAGQGASDTQYF.

The chain employs TRBV19 and TRBJ1-5; TRBD1 matches 7 bases. CDR3 length equals 13 residues. J lost 4 bases, V lost 7 bases, and 4 bases had no gene match. The germline V gene has CDR1 LNHDA and CDR2 SQIVND (reference sequence). The DNA of the CDR3 is TGTGCCAGTACTCCAGGGGGGAATCAGCCCCAGCATTTT. This gives the protein CASTPGGNQPQHF. Using reference TRBV19 and TRBJ1-5 for the parts outside the CDR3, the full variable domain is DGGITQSPKYLFRKEGQNVTLSCEQNLNHDAMYWYRQDPGQGLRLIYYSQIVNDFQKGDIAEGYSVSREKKESFPLTVTSAQKNPTAFYLCASTPGGNQPQHFGDGTRLSIL.

The chain carries TRBV7-9 and TRBJ1-2; D remains ambiguous. The V end lost 3 bases, the J end lost 2 bases, and 7 bases lay between the germline ends. From germline, CDR1 is SEHNR and CDR2 FQNEAQ (reference sequence). There are 13 residues in the CDR3. The chain's CDR3 is CASSFDSNYGYTF. CDR3 nucleotides: TGTGCCAGCAGCTTTGACTCCAACTATGGCTACACCTTC.

The chain combines TRBV12-3 or TRBV12-4 with TRBJ1-2; D not resolved. Trimming took 10 bases from V and 2 from J, leaving 11 bases between them. This CDR3 spans 12 amino acids. The CDR3 spells CATTDNNYGYTF. The CDR3 DNA reads TGTGCCACTACCGACAACAACTATGGCTACACCTTC.

The V gene is TRBV5-4, the J gene TRBJ2-5; TRBD1 matches at 10 bases. This CDR3 region has 14 residues. The V gene end was trimmed by 2 bases and the J gene end by 5 bases; junction bases not matched to a gene: 3. Germline values: CDR1 SGHNT, CDR2 YYREEE (reference sequence). CDR3 region: CASSFDRGQETQYF. The CDR3 DNA sequence: TGTGCCAGCAGCTTCGACAGGGGGCAGGAGACCCAGTACTTC.

The chain has TRBV19 and TRBJ2-3; 7 bases are shared with TRBD1. V dropped 4 bases and J dropped 7; count of bases not matched to a gene: 11. The CDR3 has 15 amino acids. Germline CDR1 reads LNHDA; CDR2 reads SQIVND (reference sequence). The CDR3 sequence is CASSRETGLSNTQYF. The CDR3, as DNA: TGTGCCAGTAGTAGGGAGACAGGGCTAAGCAATACGCAGTATTTT.

The gene calls are TRBV10-1 and TRBJ1-2; D uncertain. CDR1 WNHNN and CDR2 SYGVQD come from the germline V gene (reference sequence). V was shortened by 2 bases and J by 4 bases, with 11 bases between the two germline ends. The CDR3 has 14 amino acids. The CDR3 here is CASSEDEGGYGYTF. In nucleotides, the CDR3 is TGCGCCAGCAGTGAGGATGAGGGTGGCTATGGCTACACCTTC.

This clone was observed a single time. This sequence joins TRBV15 and TRBJ1-5, with D unresolved. With 0 bases removed from V and 7 bases from J, the gap between germline ends came to 10 bases. Germline CDR1 reads LNHNV; CDR2 reads YYDKDF (reference sequence). The CDR3 loop spans 14 amino acids. CDR3 loop: CATSRDRLGQPQHF. CDR3 nucleotide sequence: TGTGCCACCAGCAGAGATCGATTGGGCCAGCCCCAGCATTTT.

This clone was observed a single time. The chain links TRBV5-1 to TRBJ1-6; TRBD1 matches at 12 bases. Germline values: CDR1 SGHRS, CDR2 YFSETQ. V lost 4 bases and J lost 10; bases outside the gene matches: 6. CDR3 size: 15 residues. The CDR3 loop is CASSPGTGGGSPLHF. The DNA of the CDR3 is TGCGCCAGCAGCCCCGGGACAGGGGGCGGATCACCCCTCCACTTT.

In its sample, this clone was seen once. This chain links TRBV7-3 with TRBJ2-1; maybe TRBD1 (6 bases). CDR3 length: 14 residues. V lost 5 bases, J lost 7 bases, and 15 bases lay in between. Germline-derived CDR1 and CDR2 are SGHTA and FQGTGA. The CDR3 sequence is CASSQGRGFNEQFF. As DNA, the CDR3 is TGTGCCAGCAGCCAAGGCAGGGGCTTTAATGAGCAGTTCTTC.

The chain has TRBV28 and TRBJ2-7, with D uncertain. Germline V gene data show CDR1 as MDHEN and CDR2 as SYDVKM. V lost 3 bases and J 6 bases, leaving 9 bases between the germline ends. The CDR3 loop spans 12 amino acids. In DNA form, the CDR3 reads TGTGCCAGCAGTTTGGGTAGAGGCGAGCAGTACTTC. This translates into CASSLGRGEQYF.

The CDR3 coding sequence is TGTGCCAGCAGCTTAGAGTCGTTTGGGGCAAGTGGCTACACCTTC. This sequence encodes CASSLESFGASGYTF. V gene TRBV7-9 combines with J gene TRBJ1-2; possible D gene TRBD1, 5 bases. Trimming cost V 1 base and J 7 bases, with 16 bases left between them. Germline V gene sequence: CDR1 SEHNR, CDR2 FQNEAQ (reference sequence). There are 15 residues in the CDR3.

V gene TRBV3-1 (or the pseudogene TRBV3-2) combines with J gene TRBJ1-4; D is uncertain. V dropped 4 bases and J dropped 7 bases, with 7 bases sitting between them. Germline CDR1 is LGHDT and CDR2 is YNNKEL (reference sequence). This CDR3 contains 12 residues. The CDR3 nucleotides read TGTGCCAGCAGCCCGGGAGTTGAAAAACTGTTTTTT. Protein product: CASSPGVEKLFF.

The V call is TRBV5-1, the J call TRBJ1-5; weak D call: TRBD1 (6 bases). CDR1 and CDR2 from the germline V gene are SGHRS and YFSETQ. V dropped 1 base and J dropped 3 bases, with 8 bases sitting between them. This CDR3 has 14 residues. As DNA, the CDR3 is TGCGCCAGCAGCTTGACAGGGCCCAATCAGCCCCAGCATTTT. As protein: CASSLTGPNQPQHF.

The rearrangement joins TRBV1 to TRBJ2-1; TRBD2 is the table's D call and was not checked against the DNA. TRBV1 is a documented pseudogene. The CDR3 totals 15 residues. In DNA, the CDR3 is TGCACCAGCAGCCAAGATCCGGGACTAGAGAATGAGCAGTTCTTC. Its translation is CTSSQDPGLENEQFF.

The chain uses TRBV4-1 and TRBJ1-1; 7 bases align to TRBD1. Trimming took 3 bases from V and 0 from J; bases not matched to a gene: 7. This CDR3 comprises 16 residues. Per germline, CDR1 MGHRA and CDR2 YSYEKL. DNA for the CDR3: TGCGCCAGCAGCCATCCACAGGGGCGGATGAACACTGAAGCTTTCTTT. Translated, it gives CASSHPQGRMNTEAFF.

V is TRBV29-1 and J is TRBJ1-1; 7 bases are shared with TRBD1. V lost 6 bases and J lost 6; bases outside the gene matches: 10. Per the germline V gene, CDR1 is SQVTM and CDR2 is ANQGSEA. This CDR3 region has 13 residues. DNA of the CDR3: TGCAGCGTCCAAACACAGGGGTTGTCTGAAGCTTTCTTT. As protein: CSVQTQGLSEAFF. The whole variable domain, filled in from reference TRBV29-1 and TRBJ1-1, reads SAVISQKPSRDICQRGTSLTIQCQVDSQVTMMFWYRQQPGQSLTLIATANQGSEATYESGFVIDKFPISRPNLTFSTLTVSNMSPEDSSIYLCSVQTQGLSEAFFGQGTRLTVV.

V usage is TRBV6-5 and J usage is TRBJ1-6, with 10 bases identical to TRBD1. CDR1 and CDR2 from the germline V gene are MNHEY and SVGAGI. V lost 6 bases, J lost 7 bases, and 6 bases stayed unmatched. The CDR3 runs to 15 residues. CDR3 nucleotide sequence: TGTGCCAGCAGGGAGACAGGGGGCAAGAATTCACCCCTCCACTTT. This gives the protein CASRETGGKNSPLHF.

The chain combines TRBV19 with TRBJ2-7; 14 nucleotides line up with TRBD2. In germline, CDR1 is LNHDA, CDR2 SQIVND (reference sequence). The ends lost 8 bases at V and 4 bases at J; junction bases unmatched: 1. CDR3 length: 13 amino acids. The CDR3 nucleotides read TGTGCCAGTGGGACTAGCGGGGGTTACGAGCAGTACTTC. This translates into CASGTSGGYEQYF.